A selection of T cell receptor beta chains follows, all from one sample in a study of beta chain features in type 1 diabetes. Repertoires were generated with immunoSEQ multiplex PCR, while TCRdb's copy carries only in-frame clones and drops some. The repertoire has about 47,000 clones, roughly 40% of them found once; the top ten carry less than 0.15%. Sequencing was done on a sample of stem cell memory CD4+ T cells from blood. Receptors were obtained from a man aged 25-40 years with type 1 diabetes. Both conserved end residues are part of each CDR3. A D gene is named only where the DNA matches it firmly. Expanded clones are given a class, and other clones once, few, many or no size at all.

D: TRBD1
size: NA
V: TRBV10-3
J: TRBJ2-3
DNA: TGTGCCATCAGTCCAGGGGGCCGGGGCACAGATACGCAGTATTTT
CDR3: CAISPGGRGTDTQYF

D: NA
size: NA
V: TRBV10-3
J: TRBJ1-2
DNA: TGTGCCATCACCGCCGACAGCAACTATGGCTACACCTTC
CDR3: CAITADSNYGYTF

D: TRBD1
size: few
V: TRBV19
J: TRBJ1-1
DNA: TGTGCCAGTGGCCCGACAGGGACCATGAAAGCTTTCTTT
CDR3: CASGPTGTMKAFF

D: TRBD2
size: few
V: TRBV6-6
J: TRBJ2-7
DNA: TGTGCCAGCAGTTTAGCGGGACCCTACGAGCAGTACTTC
CDR3: CASSLAGPYEQYF

D: NA
size: NA
V: TRBV5-6
J: TRBJ2-7
DNA: TGTGCCAGCAGCTTTTTAGACGAGCAGTACTTC
CDR3: CASSFLDEQYF

D: TRBD1
size: once
V: TRBV5-1
J: TRBJ2-2
DNA: TGCGCCAGCAGCTACCAGGGGGCACAGGCGAACACCGGGGAGCTGTTTTTT
CDR3: CASSYQGAQANTGELFF

D: TRBD2
size: NA
V: TRBV4-3
J: TRBJ2-1
DNA: TGCGCCAGCAGCCAACCGGGAGGGAACCACAATGAGCAGTTCTTC
CDR3: CASSQPGGNHNEQFF

D: TRBD1
size: NA
V: TRBV5-1
J: TRBJ1-2
DNA: TGCGCCAGCAGCCGGGACAGGGGATCTGATGGCTACACCTTC
CDR3: CASSRDRGSDGYTF

D: TRBD2
size: NA
V: TRBV9
J: TRBJ2-3
DNA: TGTGCCAGCAGCGTAGAAGCGGGAGGGCCCACAGATACGCAGTATTTT
CDR3: CASSVEAGGPTDTQYF

D: TRBD1
size: NA
V: TRBV28
J: TRBJ2-7
DNA: TGTGCCAGCAGCCGACCGGGACAGGAGTCCTACGAGCAGTACTTC
CDR3: CASSRPGQESYEQYF

D: NA
size: NA
V: TRBV28
J: TRBJ1-4
DNA: TGTGCCAGCAGTTCCACCTTTAAAGGACAGAGCTTTAATGAAAAACTGTTTTTT
CDR3: CASSSTFKGQSFNEKLFF

D: NA
size: NA
V: TRBV5-1
J: TRBJ1-2
DNA: TGCGCCAGCAGCCTCCTATTATACTCTGGCTACACCTTC
CDR3: CASSLLLYSGYTF

D: TRBD1
size: few
V: TRBV30
J: TRBJ1-4
DNA: TGTGCCTGGTCCGGGACAGGTGAAAAACTGTTTTTT
CDR3: CAWSGTGEKLFF

D: NA
size: once
V: TRBV5-1
J: TRBJ1-1
DNA: TGCGCCAGCAGCTCGCAGGGGATGGGCACTGAAGCTTTCTTT
CDR3: CASSSQGMGTEAFF

D: NA
size: NA
V: TRBV19
J: TRBJ2-2
DNA: TGTGCCAGTAGTAGGGTGGACTCGAACACCGGGGAGCTGTTTTTT
CDR3: CASSRVDSNTGELFF

D: NA
size: few
V: TRBV4-2
J: TRBJ1-2
DNA: TGTGCCAGCAGCCAAGAGAACCTATATGGCTACACCTTC
CDR3: CASSQENLYGYTF

D: NA
size: NA
V: TRBV29-1
J: TRBJ2-5
DNA: TGCAGCGTTGTAGTTTGGACACAAGAGACCCAGTACTTC
CDR3: CSVVVWTQETQYF

D: TRBD1
size: NA
V: TRBV7-8
J: TRBJ2-1
DNA: TGTGCCAGCAGCTATCCGGGACAGGGGTACAATGAGCAGTTCTTC
CDR3: CASSYPGQGYNEQFF

D: TRBD2
size: NA
V: TRBV28
J: TRBJ2-1
DNA: TGTGCCAGCAGTCCCCTCGGACTAGCTGGGAGAGGCGAGCAGTTCTTC
CDR3: CASSPLGLAGRGEQFF

D: NA
size: few
V: TRBV5-1
J: TRBJ2-3
DNA: TGCGCCAGCAGCTTGAGTAGCGGTAGCACAGATACGCAGTATTTT
CDR3: CASSLSSGSTDTQYF

D: TRBD1
size: NA
V: TRBV7-8
J: TRBJ1-1
DNA: TGTGCCAGCAGCGCGGGGACAGAACTAAACACTGAAGCTTTCTTT
CDR3: CASSAGTELNTEAFF

D: TRBD2
size: NA
V: TRBV5-6
J: TRBJ2-1
DNA: TGTGCCAGCAGCTTGGCGGGACTAGCTGTGACCTACAATGAGCAGTTCTTC
CDR3: CASSLAGLAVTYNEQFF

D: TRBD2
size: NA
V: TRBV5-1
J: TRBJ2-7
DNA: TGCGCCAGCAGCTCGGGACTAGCGGGAATCGACGAGCAGTACTTC
CDR3: CASSSGLAGIDEQYF

D: NA
size: NA
V: TRBV18
J: TRBJ2-1
DNA: TGTGCAAGCTCACCGGTTAAAGGGGTTTACAATGAGCAGTTCTTC
CDR3: CASSPVKGVYNEQFF

D: NA
size: NA
V: TRBV5-1
J: TRBJ2-5
DNA: TGCGCCAGCAGCCGGGGGTTCGGGGAGACCCAGTACTTC
CDR3: CASSRGFGETQYF

D: TRBD2
size: few
V: TRBV7-8
J: TRBJ2-3
DNA: TGTGCCAGCAGCCCTCAACAAGCGGGAGTTGGCACAGATACGCAGTATTTT
CDR3: CASSPQQAGVGTDTQYF

D: NA
size: NA
V: TRBV27
J: TRBJ2-7
DNA: TGTGCCAGCAGTCCGGGCCAGGGACTCTACGAGCAGTACTTC
CDR3: CASSPGQGLYEQYF